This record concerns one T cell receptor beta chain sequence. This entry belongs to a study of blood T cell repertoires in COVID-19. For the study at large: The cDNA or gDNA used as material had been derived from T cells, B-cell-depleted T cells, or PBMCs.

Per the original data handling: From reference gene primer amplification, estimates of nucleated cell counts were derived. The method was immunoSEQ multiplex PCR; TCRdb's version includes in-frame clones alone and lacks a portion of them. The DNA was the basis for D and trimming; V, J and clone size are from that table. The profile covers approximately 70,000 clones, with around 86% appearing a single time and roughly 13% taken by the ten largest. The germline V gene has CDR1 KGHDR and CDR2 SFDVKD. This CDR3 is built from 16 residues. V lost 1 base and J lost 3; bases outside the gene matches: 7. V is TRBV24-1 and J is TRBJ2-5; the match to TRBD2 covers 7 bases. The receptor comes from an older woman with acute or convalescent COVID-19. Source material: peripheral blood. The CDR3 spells CATSDFGGGGKETQYF. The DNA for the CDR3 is TGTGCCACCAGTGATTTCGGTGGGGGGGGGAAAGAGACCCAGTACTTC.